The 23 T cell receptor beta chains presented below share a single source sample, sequenced in a study of T cell changes during pregnancy in multiple sclerosis. The method was immunoSEQ multiplex PCR; TCRdb's version includes in-frame clones alone and lacks a portion of them. Of about 38,000 clones listed, around nine tenths are singletons. The material sequenced was CD4+ T cells from peripheral blood mononuclear cells, taken before pregnancy. The origin of the receptors is a female donor with multiple sclerosis, enrolled in a pregnancy study.

The chain links TRBV7-9 to TRBJ2-2; weak D call: TRBD1 (5 bases). CDR3 size: 14 residues. V gave up 4 bases and J gave up 2 bases, with 8 bases separating them. Germline V gene sequence: CDR1 SEHNR, CDR2 FQNEAQ (reference sequence). The CDR3 is CASSSDSNTGELFF. As DNA, the CDR3 is TGTGCCAGCAGCTCAGACAGCAACACCGGGGAGCTGTTTTTT.

This clone was picked up a small number of times. This rearrangement joins TRBV7-9 to TRBJ2-3, with D maybe TRBD2 (5 bases). The ends were cut back, 2 bases at V and 6 bases at J, with 6 bases in the middle. CDR1 SEHNR and CDR2 FQNEAQ come from the germline V gene (reference sequence). This CDR3 is 12 amino acids long. CDR3 sequence (DNA): TGTGCCAGCAGCTTATGGGAGGATACGCAGTATTTT. This gives the protein CASSLWEDTQYF.

The rearrangement links TRBV7-3 to TRBJ2-1; no clear D. Germline assignment: CDR1 SGHTA and CDR2 FQGTGA. V was cut by 3 bases and J by 8 bases, with 5 bases left in between. This CDR3 region has 11 residues. The CDR3 reads CASSFGDEQFF. The CDR3 DNA is TGTGCCAGCAGCTTCGGAGATGAGCAGTTCTTC.

The chain recombines TRBV6-5 with TRBJ2-5; D possibly corresponds to TRBD1 (5 bases). This CDR3 has 14 residues. Trimming removed 2 bases at V and 5 bases at J, with 12 bases between. The germline V gene has CDR1 MNHEY and CDR2 SVGAGI. Written as DNA, the CDR3 is TGTGCCAGCAGTTACGTGGGCTACAGGGAGACCCAGTACTTC. It codes for CASSYVGYRETQYF.

The rearrangement links TRBV11-3 to TRBJ2-7, with TRBD2 matching 7 bases. The CDR3 has 13 amino acids. V dropped 5 bases and J dropped 3; count of bases not matched to a gene: 4. Looked up from germline, CDR1 is SGHNT and CDR2 is YENEEA. The CDR3 reads CASSLRGGYEQYF. The CDR3 nucleotides are TGTGCCAGCAGCCTCCGCGGGGGCTACGAGCAGTACTTC.

This clone showed up just a few times. The V call is TRBV2, the J call TRBJ1-2; D is perhaps TRBD1 (6 bases). Germline V lookup: CDR1 SNHLY, CDR2 FYNNEI. The ends were cut back, 4 bases at V and 10 bases at J, with 10 bases in the middle. The length of the CDR3 is 11 residues. The CDR3 sequence is CASSATGLYTF. As DNA, the CDR3 is TGTGCCAGCAGTGCCACAGGGCTCTACACCTTC.

The genes are TRBV18 and TRBJ1-1; D perhaps matches TRBD1 (6 bases). Per germline, CDR1 KGHSH and CDR2 LQKENI. Trimming cost V 5 bases and J 0 bases, with 19 bases left between them. The CDR3 runs 17 residues. The CDR3 region is CASSGQGPGLMNTEAFF. DNA of the CDR3: TGTGCCAGCTCAGGGCAGGGGCCAGGTCTCATGAACACTGAAGCTTTCTTT. The entire variable domain, with the rest obtained from reference TRBV18 and TRBJ1-1, is as follows: NAGVMQNPRHLVRRRGQEARLRCSPMKGHSHVYWYRQLPEEGLKFMVYLQKENIIDESGMPKERFSAEFPKEGPSILRIQQVVRGDSAAYFCASSGQGPGLMNTEAFFGQGTRLTVV.

The V call is TRBV30, the J call TRBJ2-2; D ambiguous. This CDR3 has 11 amino acids. V lost 5 bases to trimming and J lost 4 bases, with 5 bases between them. Germline lookup yields CDR1 GTSNPN and CDR2 SVGIG (reference sequence). The CDR3 reads CAWGTTGELFF. The CDR3 coding sequence is TGTGCCTGGGGCACCACCGGGGAGCTGTTTTTT.

V and J are TRBV5-1 and TRBJ1-1; 8 positions match TRBD1. V was clipped by 2 bases and J by 5 bases; unmatched bases: 8. Germline V gene sequence: CDR1 SGHRS, CDR2 YFSETQ. The CDR3 spans 15 residues. The CDR3 sequence is CASSFRDRGGTEAFF. For the CDR3, the DNA is TGCGCCAGCAGCTTCCGCGACAGGGGTGGGACTGAAGCTTTCTTT.

V usage is TRBV6-5 and J usage is TRBJ1-1; the D gene is possibly TRBD1 (5 bases). The V end lost 6 bases, the J end lost 5 bases, and 13 bases lay between the germline ends. The CDR3 is 13 residues long. The germline V gene encodes CDR1 MNHEY and CDR2 SVGAGI. In nucleotides, the CDR3 is TGTGCCAGCAGAAAACCGGGGGGAACTGAAGCTTTCTTT. As protein: CASRKPGGTEAFF.

J is TRBJ2-7 and V is TRBV9, with 9 bases lining up with TRBD2. Germline-derived CDR1 and CDR2 are SGDLS and YYNGEE. With 0 bases clipped from V and 7 bases from J, the junction kept 14 bases outside the gene matches. This CDR3 region has 17 residues. The CDR3 coding sequence is TGTGCCAGCAGCGTAGGCCCCTCGTTGGCGGGGGGGCGTGAGCAGTACTTC. Translation: CASSVGPSLAGGREQYF.

The chain joins TRBV5-1 to TRBJ2-6; maybe TRBD1 (6 bases). V was pared by 6 bases and J by 0 bases, with 22 bases between. Germline V gene sequence: CDR1 SGHRS, CDR2 YFSETQ. This CDR3 has 19 amino acids. CDR3 region: CASTSSWGPRASGANVLTF. The CDR3 DNA reads TGCGCCAGCACCTCGTCCTGGGGGCCTAGGGCCTCTGGGGCCAACGTCCTGACTTTC. Full variable domain (outside the CDR3, taken from reference TRBV5-1 and TRBJ2-6): KAGVTQTPRYLIKTRGQQVTLSCSPISGHRSVSWYQQTPGQGLQFLFEYFSETQRNKGNFPGRFSGRQFSNSRSEMNVSTLELGDSALYLCASTSSWGPRASGANVLTFGAGSRLTVL.

The chain is built from TRBV5-1 and TRBJ2-6; 8 bases are a match to TRBD1. Germline V lookup: CDR1 SGHRS, CDR2 YFSETQ. Trimming cost V 0 bases and J 1 base; bases outside gene matches: 6. The CDR3 covers 18 residues. The CDR3 protein is CASSLDPGGASGANVLTF. In DNA, the CDR3 is TGCGCCAGCAGCTTGGACCCAGGGGGCGCATCTGGGGCCAACGTCCTGACTTTC.

In its sample, this clone was seen once. The chain's CDR3 is CASSSSGSDTGELFF. The CDR3 DNA follows: TGTGCCAGCAGCTCCTCGGGGTCGGACACCGGGGAGCTGTTTTTT. The chain has TRBV11-2 and TRBJ2-2; tentatively, D is TRBD2 (5 bases). The CDR3 totals 15 residues. Trimming stripped 4 bases from V and 3 bases from J, with 12 bases between. The germline V gene encodes CDR1 SGHAT and CDR2 FQNNGV. Full variable domain (outside the CDR3, taken from reference TRBV11-2 and TRBJ2-2): EAGVAQSPRYKIIEKRQSVAFWCNPISGHATLYWYQQILGQGPKLLIQFQNNGVVDDSQLPKDRFSAERLKGVDSTLKIQPAKLEDSAVYLCASSSSGSDTGELFFGEGSRLTVL.

The count of this clone is one. The genes are TRBV29-1 and TRBJ2-5; 10 positions match TRBD1. This CDR3 region has 15 residues. In germline, CDR1 is SQVTM, CDR2 ANQGSEA. Trimming cost V 3 bases and J 5 bases; bases outside gene matches: 9. Written as DNA, the CDR3 is TGCAGCGTTGACGTTGGACAGGGGGTAGGGGAGACCCAGTACTTC. Translating it yields CSVDVGQGVGETQYF.

The chain carries TRBV6-5 and TRBJ1-5; no firm D call. V gave up 5 bases and J gave up 2 bases, with 10 bases separating them. The CDR3 contains 14 residues. Per the germline V gene, CDR1 is MNHEY and CDR2 is SVGAGI. The CDR3 nucleotides are TGTGCCAGCAGTGTCAGGTCGGGCAATCAGCCCCAGCATTTT. Amino acids: CASSVRSGNQPQHF.

DNA for the CDR3: TGCAGCACCTGGACAGGGTTCGAGCAGTACTTC. Translated, it gives CSTWTGFEQYF. This chain uses TRBV29-1 with TRBJ2-7; 8 nucleotides align to TRBD1. CDR3 length equals 11 residues. J was trimmed by 6 bases and V by 8 bases; bases with no gene match: 6. The germline CDR1 and CDR2 sequences are SQVTM and ANQGSEA.

The V gene is TRBV2, the J gene TRBJ1-2; D gene ambiguous. The V end lost 5 bases, the J end lost 4 bases, and 8 bases lay between the germline ends. Per germline, CDR1 SNHLY and CDR2 FYNNEI. The CDR3 has 12 amino acids. CDR3 loop: CASSRDFYGYTF. The CDR3 nucleotides are TGTGCCAGCAGTAGAGACTTCTATGGCTACACCTTC. The variable domain in full, with the rest retrieved from reference TRBV2 and TRBJ1-2, is EPEVTQTPSHQVTQMGQEVILRCVPISNHLYFYWYRQILGQKVEFLVSFYNNEISEKSEIFDDQFSVERPDGSNFTLKIRSTKLEDSAMYFCASSRDFYGYTFGSGTRLTVV.

This clone was seen only once. In DNA, the CDR3 is TGCGCCAGCAGCTTGGCCCCCGGGACAGGGGGGTCTGAAGCTTTCTTT. It is translated as CASSLAPGTGGSEAFF. This chain connects TRBV5-1 to TRBJ1-1; 11 bases are a match to TRBD1. CDR3 length: 16 residues. Germline CDR1 is SGHRS and CDR2 is YFSETQ. The V segment lost 0 bases and the J segment 6 bases; nucleotides outside the gene matches: 7.

The chain links TRBV7-2 to TRBJ2-7; 9 nucleotides align to TRBD2. This CDR3 is 14 amino acids long. The V segment lost 3 bases and the J segment 6 bases; nucleotides outside the gene matches: 6. The germline V gene encodes CDR1 SGHTA and CDR2 FQGNSA. As DNA, the CDR3 is TGTGCCAGCAGCTTCGGCGGGGGGGCAACCGAGCAGTACTTC. It specifies CASSFGGGATEQYF.

The chain has TRBV7-8 and TRBJ2-7, with D possibly TRBD1 on 6 matching bases. V dropped 2 bases and J dropped 0 bases, with 11 bases sitting between them. CDR1 and CDR2 from the germline V gene are SGHVS and FQNEAQ. The CDR3 loop spans 15 amino acids. CDR3 residues: CASSLQGIPSYEQYF. For the CDR3, the DNA is TGTGCCAGCAGCTTACAGGGGATCCCCTCCTACGAGCAGTACTTC.

The CDR3 loop reads CASNRGLSTEAFF. CDR3 nucleotides: TGTGCCAGCAATAGGGGACTGAGCACTGAAGCTTTCTTT. The rearrangement links TRBV2 to TRBJ1-1; the D gene is possibly TRBD1 (5 bases). Trimming left V 7 bases short and J 4 bases short, with 13 bases between. CDR3 length: 13 residues. Germline values: CDR1 SNHLY, CDR2 FYNNEI.

The rearrangement links TRBV6-5 to TRBJ2-5; possibly TRBD2 for D (7 bases). The CDR3 consists of 15 residues. With 2 bases removed from V and 2 bases from J, the gap between germline ends came to 12 bases. Germline CDR1 reads MNHEY; CDR2 reads SVGAGI. The CDR3 is CASSYVGGGQETQYF. CDR3 nucleotide sequence: TGTGCCAGCAGTTACGTAGGGGGGGGGCAAGAGACCCAGTACTTC.